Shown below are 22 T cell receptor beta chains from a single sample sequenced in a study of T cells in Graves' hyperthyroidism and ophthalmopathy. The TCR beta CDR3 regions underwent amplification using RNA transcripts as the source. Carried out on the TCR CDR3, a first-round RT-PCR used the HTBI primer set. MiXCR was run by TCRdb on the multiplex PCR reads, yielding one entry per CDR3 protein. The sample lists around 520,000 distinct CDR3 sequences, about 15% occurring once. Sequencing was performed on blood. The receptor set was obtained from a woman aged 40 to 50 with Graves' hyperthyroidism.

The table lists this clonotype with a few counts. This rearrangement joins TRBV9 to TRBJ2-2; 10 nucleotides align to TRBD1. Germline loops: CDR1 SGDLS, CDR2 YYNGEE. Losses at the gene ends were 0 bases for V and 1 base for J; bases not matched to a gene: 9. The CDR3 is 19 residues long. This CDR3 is CASSVGFMGTGENTGELFF. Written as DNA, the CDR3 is TGTGCCAGCAGCGTAGGTTTTATGGGGACAGGGGAGAACACCGGGGAGCTGTTTTTT.

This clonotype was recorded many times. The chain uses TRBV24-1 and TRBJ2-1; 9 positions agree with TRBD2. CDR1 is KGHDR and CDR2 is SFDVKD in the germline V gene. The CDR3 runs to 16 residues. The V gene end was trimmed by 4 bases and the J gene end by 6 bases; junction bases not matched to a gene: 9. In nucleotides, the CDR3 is TGTGCCACCAGTGACCCGGTTAGCGGGAGTACCAATGAGCAGTTCTTC. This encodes CATSDPVSGSTNEQFF.

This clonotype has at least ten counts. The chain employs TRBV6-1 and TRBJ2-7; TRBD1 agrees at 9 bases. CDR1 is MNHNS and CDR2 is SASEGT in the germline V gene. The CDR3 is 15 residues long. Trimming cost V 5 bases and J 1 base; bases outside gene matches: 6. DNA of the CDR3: TGTGCCAGCAGTTACTATGGACAGGGGTCCTACGAGCAGTACTTC. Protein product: CASSYYGQGSYEQYF.

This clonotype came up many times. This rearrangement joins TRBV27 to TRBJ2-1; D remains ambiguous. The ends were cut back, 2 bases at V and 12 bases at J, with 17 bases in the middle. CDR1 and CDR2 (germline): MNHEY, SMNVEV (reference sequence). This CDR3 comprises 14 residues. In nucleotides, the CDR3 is TGTGCCAGCAGTTTACCGGCCTCCGGGTCAACGCAGTTCTTC. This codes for CASSLPASGSTQFF.

The CDR3 DNA reads TGTGCCAGCAGCTCAAATGCGGGAGCTGATACGCAGTATTTT. This encodes CASSSNAGADTQYF. The genes are TRBV7-2 and TRBJ2-3; 7 bases match TRBD2. Germline V gene lookup returns CDR1 SGHTA and CDR2 FQGNSA. V shed 4 bases and J 6 bases; nucleotides not matched to a gene: 7. This CDR3 has 14 amino acids.

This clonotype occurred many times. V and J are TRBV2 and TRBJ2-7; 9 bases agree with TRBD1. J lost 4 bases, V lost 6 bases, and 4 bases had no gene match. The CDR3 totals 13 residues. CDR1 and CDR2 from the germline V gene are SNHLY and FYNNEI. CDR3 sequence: CASSRDREYEQYF. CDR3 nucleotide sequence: TGTGCCAGCAGCCGGGACAGGGAATACGAGCAGTACTTC.

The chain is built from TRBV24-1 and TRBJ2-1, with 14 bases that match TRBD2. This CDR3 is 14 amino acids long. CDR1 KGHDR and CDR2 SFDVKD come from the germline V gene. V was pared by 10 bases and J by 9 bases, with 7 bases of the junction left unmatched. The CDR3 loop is CATGTSGRGGEQFF. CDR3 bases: TGTGCCACTGGGACTAGCGGGAGAGGGGGTGAGCAGTTCTTC.

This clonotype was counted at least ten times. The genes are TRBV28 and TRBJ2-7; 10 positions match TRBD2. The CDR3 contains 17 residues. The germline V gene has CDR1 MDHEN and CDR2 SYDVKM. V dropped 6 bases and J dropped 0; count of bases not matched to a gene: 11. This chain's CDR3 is CASRRRLAGMSSYEQYF. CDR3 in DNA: TGTGCCAGCAGGAGGAGACTAGCGGGCATGAGCTCCTACGAGCAGTACTTC.

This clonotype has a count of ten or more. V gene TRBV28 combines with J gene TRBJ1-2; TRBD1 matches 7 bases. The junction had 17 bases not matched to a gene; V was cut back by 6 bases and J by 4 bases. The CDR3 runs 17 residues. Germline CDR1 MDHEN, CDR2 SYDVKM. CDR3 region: CASRPTYRGEGSYGYTF. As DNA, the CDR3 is TGTGCCAGCAGACCCACTTACAGGGGAGAGGGAAGCTATGGCTACACCTTC.

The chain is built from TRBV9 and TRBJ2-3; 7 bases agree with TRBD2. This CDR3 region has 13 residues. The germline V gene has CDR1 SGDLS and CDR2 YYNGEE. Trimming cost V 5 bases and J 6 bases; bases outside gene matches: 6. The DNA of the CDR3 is TGTGCCAGCAGTAGGCCCGGGGGGGATACGCAGTATTTT. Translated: CASSRPGGDTQYF.

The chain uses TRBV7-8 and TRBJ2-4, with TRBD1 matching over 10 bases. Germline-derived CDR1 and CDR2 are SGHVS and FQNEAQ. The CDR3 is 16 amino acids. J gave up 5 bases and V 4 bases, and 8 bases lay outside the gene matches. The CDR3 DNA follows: TGTGCCAGCAGCTCCCTCATGACAGGGGGCGAAAACATTCAGTACTTC. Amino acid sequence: CASSSLMTGGENIQYF. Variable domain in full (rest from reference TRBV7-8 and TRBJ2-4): GAGVSQSPRYKVAKRGQDVALRCDPISGHVSLFWYQQALGQGPEFLTYFQNEAQLDKSGLPSDRFFAERPEGSVSTLKIQRTQQEDSAVYLCASSSLMTGGENIQYFGAGTRLSVL.

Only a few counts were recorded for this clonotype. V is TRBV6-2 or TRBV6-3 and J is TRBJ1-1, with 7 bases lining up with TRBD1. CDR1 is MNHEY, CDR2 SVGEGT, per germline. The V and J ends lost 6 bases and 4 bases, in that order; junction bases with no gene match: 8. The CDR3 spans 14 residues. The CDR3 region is CASSAGTDSTEAFF. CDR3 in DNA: TGTGCCAGCAGCGCCGGGACAGACAGCACTGAAGCTTTCTTT.

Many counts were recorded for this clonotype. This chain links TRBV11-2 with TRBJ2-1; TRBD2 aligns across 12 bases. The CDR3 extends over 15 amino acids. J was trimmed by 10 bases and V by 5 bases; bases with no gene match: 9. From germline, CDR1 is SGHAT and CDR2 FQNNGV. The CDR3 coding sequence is TGTGCCAGCAGCATGGGGACTAGCGGGTTTGGGGAGCAGTTCTTC. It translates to CASSMGTSGFGEQFF.

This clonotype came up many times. The CDR3 region is CASSLMASNTGELFF. The CDR3 DNA follows: TGTGCCAGCAGCTTAATGGCGTCGAACACCGGGGAGCTGTTTTTT. J is TRBJ2-2 and V is TRBV11-1; D ambiguous. The germline gives CDR1 SGHAT, CDR2 FQDESV (reference sequence). V shed 2 bases and J shed 0 bases, with 7 bases lying between them. The CDR3 is 15 amino acids.

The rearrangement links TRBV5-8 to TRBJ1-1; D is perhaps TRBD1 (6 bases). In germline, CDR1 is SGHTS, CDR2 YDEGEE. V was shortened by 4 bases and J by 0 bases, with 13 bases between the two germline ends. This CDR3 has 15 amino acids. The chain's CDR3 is CASSPRQAMNTEAFF. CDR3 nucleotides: TGTGCCAGCAGCCCAAGACAGGCGATGAACACTGAAGCTTTCTTT.

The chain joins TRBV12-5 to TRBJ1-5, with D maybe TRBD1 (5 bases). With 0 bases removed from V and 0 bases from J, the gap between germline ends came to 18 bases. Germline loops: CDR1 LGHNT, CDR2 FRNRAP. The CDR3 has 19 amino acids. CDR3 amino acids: CASGLVRDGEPFSNQPQHF. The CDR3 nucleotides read TGTGCTAGTGGTTTGGTACGGGACGGCGAGCCATTTAGCAATCAGCCCCAGCATTTT.

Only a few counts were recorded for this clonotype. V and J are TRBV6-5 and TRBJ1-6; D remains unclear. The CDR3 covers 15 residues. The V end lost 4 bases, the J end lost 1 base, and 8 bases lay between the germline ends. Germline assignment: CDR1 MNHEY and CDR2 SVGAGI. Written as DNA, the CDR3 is TGTGCCAGCAGTTCCGGCGGTTCCTATAATTCACCCCTCCACTTT. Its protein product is CASSSGGSYNSPLHF.

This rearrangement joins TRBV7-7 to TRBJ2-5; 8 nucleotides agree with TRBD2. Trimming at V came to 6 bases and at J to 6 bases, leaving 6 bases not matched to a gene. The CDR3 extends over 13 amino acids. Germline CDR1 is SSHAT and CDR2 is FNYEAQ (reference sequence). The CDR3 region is CASSPGLVQTQYF. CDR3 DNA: TGTGCCAGCAGTCCGGGACTAGTCCAGACCCAGTACTTC.

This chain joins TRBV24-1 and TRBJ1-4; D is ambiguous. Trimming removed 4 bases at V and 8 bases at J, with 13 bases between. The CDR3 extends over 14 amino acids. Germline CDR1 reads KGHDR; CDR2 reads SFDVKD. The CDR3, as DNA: TGTGCCACCAGTGACGTTACTGAGGGAGAAAAACTGTTTTTT. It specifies CATSDVTEGEKLFF.

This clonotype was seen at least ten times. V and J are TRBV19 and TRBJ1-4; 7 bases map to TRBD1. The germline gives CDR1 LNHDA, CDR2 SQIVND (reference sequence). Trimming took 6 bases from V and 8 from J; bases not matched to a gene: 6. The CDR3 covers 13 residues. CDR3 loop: CASSDRVREKLFF. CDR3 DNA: TGTGCCAGTAGCGACAGGGTTCGCGAAAAACTGTTTTTT.

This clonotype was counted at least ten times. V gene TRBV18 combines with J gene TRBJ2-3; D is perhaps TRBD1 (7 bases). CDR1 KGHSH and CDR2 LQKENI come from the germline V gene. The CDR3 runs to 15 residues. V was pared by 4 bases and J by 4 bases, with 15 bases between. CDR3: CASSRQGGKADTQYF. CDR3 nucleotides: TGTGCCAGCTCACGGCAGGGGGGAAAAGCAGATACGCAGTATTTT.

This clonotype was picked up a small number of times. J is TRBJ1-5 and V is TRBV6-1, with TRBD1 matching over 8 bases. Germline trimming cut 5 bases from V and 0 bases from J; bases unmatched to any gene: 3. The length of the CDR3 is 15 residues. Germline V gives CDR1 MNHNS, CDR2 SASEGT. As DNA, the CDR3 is TGTGCCAGCAGTCGGACAGGGAATAGCAATCAGCCCCAGCATTTT. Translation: CASSRTGNSNQPQHF.